The entry that follows covers one T cell receptor beta chain sequence. Antigen specificity is unknown. This sample is part of a study of T cell repertoires in cytomegalovirus infection. TCRdb itself ran the reads through MiXCR, one entry per CDR3 protein. Among more than 250,000 distinct CDR3 sequences, around a quarter were seen once, and the ten largest hold roughly 14%. The sample was cultured PBMCs, taken from culture after CMV antigen stimulation. The clonotype comes from a human donor in good health (CMV status not recorded). Some clones in this sample may be carry-over from other donors' samples.

In DNA form, the CDR3 reads TGTGCCAGCAGGACAGGGGTGGGCACCGGGGAGCTGTTTTTT. It specifies CASRTGVGTGELFF. The chain carries TRBV7-3 and TRBJ2-2; 8 bases match TRBD1. V trimming: 6 bases; J trimming: 4 bases; junction bases outside the gene matches: 4. There are 14 residues in the CDR3. The germline V gene encodes CDR1 SGHTA and CDR2 FQGTGA.